This TCR beta chain was documented in a study of T cells in Graves' hyperthyroidism and ophthalmopathy. The CDR3 runs to 15 residues. The J segment lost 6 bases and the V segment lost 0 bases, leaving 8 bases of the junction unmatched. Germline CDR1 and CDR2: SGHRS and YFSETQ. Findings and limits, study-wide: Stable hyperthyroidism was separated from ophthalmopathy by a model based on 13 V-J features.

Exclusion of patients followed from uncontrolled infection, other autoimmune disease, pregnancy or lactation. Authors of the study amplified TCR beta CDR3 regions from RNA transcripts. When the TCR CDR3 underwent first-round RT-PCR, the HTBI primer set was used. MiXCR was run by TCRdb on the multiplex PCR reads, yielding one entry per CDR3 protein. The repertoire has approximately 300,000 distinct CDR3 sequences, 15% to 20% of them found once; the top ten carry over 50%. There are many counts of this clonotype. The antigen remains undetermined. This chain links TRBV5-1 with TRBJ1-2; 7 bases agree with TRBD1. This TCR was recovered from a woman aged 60-75 years with Graves' ophthalmopathy. Sequencing input: blood. CDR3 nucleotide sequence: TGCGCCAGCAGCTTGGTCACAGGGGTCAATGATGGCTACACCTTC. Translation: CASSLVTGVNDGYTF.